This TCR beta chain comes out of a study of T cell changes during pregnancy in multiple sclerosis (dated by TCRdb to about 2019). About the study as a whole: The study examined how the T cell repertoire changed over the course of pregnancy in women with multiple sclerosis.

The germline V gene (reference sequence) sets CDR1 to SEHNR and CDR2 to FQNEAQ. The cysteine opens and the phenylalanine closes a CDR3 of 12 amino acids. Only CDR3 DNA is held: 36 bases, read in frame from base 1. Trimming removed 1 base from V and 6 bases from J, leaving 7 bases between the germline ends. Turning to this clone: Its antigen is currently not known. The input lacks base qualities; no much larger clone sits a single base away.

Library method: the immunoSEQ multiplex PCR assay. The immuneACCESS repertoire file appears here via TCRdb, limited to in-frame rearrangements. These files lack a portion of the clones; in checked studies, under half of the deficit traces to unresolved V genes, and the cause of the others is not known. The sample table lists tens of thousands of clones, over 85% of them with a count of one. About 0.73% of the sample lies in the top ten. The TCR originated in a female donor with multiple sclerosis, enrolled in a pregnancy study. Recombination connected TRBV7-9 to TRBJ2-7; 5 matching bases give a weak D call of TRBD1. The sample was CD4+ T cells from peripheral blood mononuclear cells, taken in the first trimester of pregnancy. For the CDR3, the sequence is CASSLVQGEQYF. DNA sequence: TGTGCCAGCAGCTTAGTTCAGGGCGAGCAGTACTTC. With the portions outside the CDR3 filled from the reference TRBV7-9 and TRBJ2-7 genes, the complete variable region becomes DTGVSQNPRHKITKRGQNVTFRCDPISEHNRLYWYRQTLGQGPEFLTYFQNEAQLEKSRLLSDRFSAERPKGSFSTLEIQRTEQGDSAMYLCASSLVQGEQYFGPGTRLTVT.